This T cell receptor beta chain was obtained from a study of early T cells in non-severe SARS-CoV-2 infection. Looking at the study overall: From unsorted whole blood, bulk RNA was sequenced, and the chains remained unpaired. Study-level points and caveats: Database matching using VDJdb favored anti-spike CD8 responses, with private and CD4 specificities left missing.

This CDR3 region has 16 residues. Germline CDR1 is MNHEY and CDR2 is SMNVEV (reference sequence). V gave up 2 bases and J gave up 1 base, with 14 bases separating them. Within the sample, this clonotype is medium-sized. Its antigen is unidentified. Tagging with unique molecular identifiers was applied to individual cDNA molecules. TCRdb processed the 5' RACE reads anew with MiXCR; each CDR3 protein has one entry. The sample lists approximately 77,000 distinct CDR3 sequences; about 5% were seen once. The V gene is TRBV27, the J gene TRBJ1-1; no definite D call. Sequenced here: whole blood, sampled at baseline. The clonotype originates from an adult who was a healthcare worker with PCR-confirmed SARS-CoV-2 infection or an uninfected control (not recorded which). CDR3 region: CASSLAPTAENTEAFF. CDR3 coding DNA: TGTGCCAGCAGTTTAGCCCCAACAGCCGAGAACACTGAAGCTTTCTTT.